Listed below are T cell receptor beta chains from one sample, sequenced in a study of shared clonotypes between healthy human individuals. The data were produced by immunoSEQ multiplex PCR, yet TCRdb's version contains in-frame clones alone and is incomplete. The sample shows under 150,000 clones, under 70% of them seen only once. Material for sequencing was memory CD8+ T cells sorted from blood. These receptors were taken from a woman aged 25 to 39 in good health. The CDR3 runs from the conserved cysteine through the conserved F or W.

TRBV18	TRBJ2-7	CASSGDRPTYEQYF
TRBV19	TRBJ2-1	CASRPPASGRPRGDEQFF
TRBV15	TRBJ1-5	CATSRGDINQPQHF
TRBV6-1	TRBJ2-2	CASSEAGDTGELFF
TRBV29-1	TRBJ1-2	CSVEDSNGGYTF
TRBV18	TRBJ1-1	CASSPQGAGTEAFF
TRBV7-9	TRBJ2-2	CAGRGEITGELFF
TRBV27	TRBJ2-1	CASSPLSVMAGGFNEQFF
TRBV27	TRBJ2-5	CAIQARDRDQVQGETQYF
TRBV28	TRBJ2-2	CASSSWTSANTGELFF
TRBV6-4	TRBJ2-1	CASSDRDSNEQFF
TRBV30	TRBJ2-7	CAWSTGGHEQYF
TRBV6-4	TRBJ2-2	CASSQGTGNTGELFF
TRBV23-1	TRBJ2-7	CASSRLPAGFVHSYEQYF
TRBV30	TRBJ1-3	CAWSGSLLSSGNTIYF
TRBV29-1	TRBJ2-1	CSAGNNEQFF
TRBV6-6	TRBJ2-7	CASRATSEAYEQYF
TRBV5-6	TRBJ2-7	CASSLDDYEQYF
TRBV13	TRBJ2-7	CASSFGWTYEQYF
TRBV2	TRBJ2-2	CAVTGLAGFGTGELFF
TRBV27	TRBJ2-1	CASSYRAPYNEQFF
TRBV27	TRBJ1-1	CASREDGLDEAFF
TRBV7-9	TRBJ2-1	CASSTTSYNEQFF
TRBV7-3	TRBJ2-1	CASSARKGSGASYNEQFF
TRBV29-1	TRBJ2-7	CSVEFREPYEQYF
TRBV4-1	TRBJ2-5	CASSQASKLAGGQETQYF
TRBV5-6	TRBJ2-1	CASSLGDRAYNEQFF
TRBV28	TRBJ2-1	CASTPLAGDSTWYNEQFF
TRBV11-1	TRBJ2-7	CASSSTGYEQYF
TRBV5-4	TRBJ2-7	CASSLWPPGYPYEQYF
TRBV28	TRBJ1-1	CASSPGQGSLGAFF
TRBV4-1	TRBJ2-3	CASTPSLGRRTDTQYF
TRBV2	TRBJ2-5	CASSDNLYQETQYF
TRBV9	NA	CASSQTASGTYEQYF
TRBV18	TRBJ2-7	CASSPSVRGGAYEQYF
TRBV5-6	TRBJ2-7	CASSTTIRGRYEQYF
TRBV30	TRBJ2-2	CAWTRRGRETGELFF
TRBV25-1	TRBJ2-3	CASSESRLADTDTQYF
TRBV5-1	TRBJ2-3	CASSLEQLTDTQYF
TRBV19	TRBJ2-5	CASTDGTQETQYF
TRBV14	TRBJ2-5	CASSHLRGDQETQYF
TRBV14	TRBJ2-7	CAIIDRENYEQYF
TRBV14	TRBJ2-4	CASSHLLRWGSGAKNIQYF
TRBV6-1	TRBJ2-3	CASRDRVTDTQYF
TRBV19	TRBJ1-5	CASSRGRFYSNQPQHF
TRBV10-3	TRBJ1-5	CAISEQGIRQPQHF
TRBV9	NA	CASSVEPEGWYEQYF
TRBV25-1	TRBJ2-7	CASSVGGMLGEQYF
TRBV27	TRBJ2-6	CASRSGDVSGANVLTF
TRBV28	TRBJ2-6	CASRPGQGISGANVLTF
TRBV19	TRBJ1-5	CASSISSGLGPQHF
TRBV15	TRBJ2-4	CATSRDLKRIEAKNIQYF
TRBV28	TRBJ2-7	CASGLGHEQYF